A single sample gave rise to the 23 T cell receptor beta chains below, sequenced in a study of T cell responses to AZD1222 COVID-19 vaccine. Method: immunoSEQ multiplex PCR; TCRdb's copy keeps in-frame clones and lacks some. The sample lists about 170,000 clones, roughly 89% occurring once. Sequencing used peripheral blood, obtained on day 0 of AZD1222 vaccination. These receptors originate from an adult in good health.

The J gene is TRBJ2-2, the V gene TRBV3-1 (or the pseudogene TRBV3-2); D is unresolved. V dropped 3 bases and J dropped 7 bases, with 12 bases sitting between them. Germline-derived CDR1 and CDR2 are LGHDT and YNNKEL (reference sequence). This CDR3 contains 14 residues. CDR3 sequence reads: CASSHVSRVGELFF. The CDR3, as DNA: TGTGCCAGCAGCCACGTTAGTAGGGTCGGGGAGCTGTTTTTT.

The CDR3 here is CASSLMGASGTEAFF. In DNA, the CDR3 is TGTGCCAGCAGCTTAATGGGGGCCTCAGGGACTGAAGCTTTCTTT. The genes are TRBV5-6 and TRBJ1-1; tentative D call: TRBD1 (6 bases). The CDR3 length is 15 residues. Trimming stripped 2 bases from V and 5 bases from J, with 16 bases between. Germline V gene lookup returns CDR1 SGHDT and CDR2 YYEEEE.

This rearrangement joins TRBV5-1 to TRBJ2-1; maybe TRBD2 (7 bases). Trimming pared 1 base from V and 9 bases from J, leaving 11 bases between. Per germline, CDR1 SGHRS and CDR2 YFSETQ. This CDR3 has 13 amino acids. The CDR3 sequence: CASSLSGGGEQFF. The CDR3 nucleotides are TGCGCCAGCAGCTTGTCGGGGGGCGGTGAGCAGTTCTTC.

This chain connects TRBV7-2 to TRBJ1-2; D is possibly TRBD1 (6 bases). V lost 5 bases, J lost 8 bases, and 15 bases lay in between. This CDR3 has 13 amino acids. Germline-derived CDR1 and CDR2 are SGHTA and FQGNSA. Here the CDR3 reads CASSPRGRIGYTF. In nucleotides, the CDR3 is TGTGCCAGCAGCCCGAGGGGGAGGATAGGCTACACCTTC. Using reference TRBV7-2 and TRBJ1-2 for the parts outside the CDR3, the full variable domain is GAGVSQSPSNKVTEKGKDVELRCDPISGHTALYWYRQSLGQGLEFLIYFQGNSAPDKSGLPSDRFSAERTGGSVSTLTIQRTQQEDSAVYLCASSPRGRIGYTFGSGTRLTVV.

This sequence joins TRBV19 and TRBJ1-5; TRBD1 is a possible D gene (5 bases). The CDR3 is made up of 15 amino acids. V was trimmed by 5 bases and J by 3 bases, leaving 14 bases between them. Germline-derived CDR1 and CDR2 are LNHDA and SQIVND (reference sequence). The CDR3 region is CASSLRWGNNQPQHF. The CDR3 DNA reads as TGTGCCAGTAGTCTGAGGTGGGGGAACAATCAGCCCCAGCATTTT.

This clone was picked up one time. The chain links TRBV7-2 to TRBJ1-2, with 7 bases lining up with TRBD1. V lost 3 bases, J lost 0 bases, and 4 bases stayed unmatched. CDR3 length equals 15 residues. Germline assignment: CDR1 SGHTA and CDR2 FQGNSA. CDR3 amino acids: CASSFRDRTNYGYTF. DNA for the CDR3: TGTGCCAGCAGCTTCCGGGACAGAACTAACTATGGCTACACCTTC.

This chain joins TRBV10-3 and TRBJ2-3; D perhaps matches TRBD2 (5 bases). The germline gives CDR1 ENHRY, CDR2 SYGVKD. CDR3 length equals 15 residues. DNA of the CDR3: TGTGAATGGGTTGGGAGCGGCGCTAGCACAGATACGCAGTATTTT. Protein sequence: CEWVGSGASTDTQYF.

The chain recombines TRBV18 with TRBJ1-2; D is possibly TRBD1 (5 bases). V lost 2 bases and J 3 bases, leaving 7 bases between the germline ends. Germline CDR1 and CDR2: KGHSH and LQKENI. The length of the CDR3 is 13 residues. CDR3 residues: CASSPKTDYGYTF. CDR3 coding DNA: TGTGCCAGCTCACCAAAGACAGACTATGGCTACACCTTC.

The chain is built from TRBV25-1 and TRBJ1-4, with D unresolved. The V and J ends lost 0 bases and 11 bases respectively, with 10 bases between them. In germline, CDR1 is MGHDK, CDR2 SYGVNS. CDR3 size: 13 residues. CDR3 coding DNA: TGTGCCAGCAGTGAATACGGCCGGTCCAAACTGTTTTTT. Residues: CASSEYGRSKLFF.

The chain joins TRBV2 to TRBJ2-3, with 9 positions matching TRBD2. V lost 10 bases to trimming and J lost 3 bases; unmatched junction nucleotides: 8. The CDR3 sequence is 14 residues long. Germline assignment: CDR1 SNHLY and CDR2 FYNNEI. CDR3 DNA: TGTGCCAAAATCCTAGCGGGAAGGACAGATACGCAGTATTTT. Protein: CAKILAGRTDTQYF.

The chain carries TRBV3-1 (or the pseudogene TRBV3-2) and TRBJ2-3, with no clear D. The CDR3 consists of 13 residues. V lost 0 bases and J 6 bases, leaving 7 bases between the germline ends. Germline CDR1 LGHDT, CDR2 YNNKEL (reference sequence). CDR3 sequence: CASSQESLDTQYF. For the CDR3, the DNA is TGTGCCAGCAGCCAAGAAAGTCTGGATACGCAGTATTTT.

This clone was observed a few times. The chain has TRBV10-3 and TRBJ1-5, with unresolved D. The germline V gene encodes CDR1 ENHRY and CDR2 SYGVKD. The CDR3 runs 14 residues. Trimming pared 4 bases from V and 3 bases from J, leaving 10 bases between. The CDR3 DNA reads TGTGCCATCAGTGGGGCGGGTGCCAATCAGCCCCAGCATTTT. Protein sequence: CAISGAGANQPQHF.

The chain uses TRBV11-2 and TRBJ2-1; the D gene is possibly TRBD2 (6 bases). CDR3 length: 12 amino acids. Trimming took off 5 bases at V and 7 bases at J, with 9 bases between the two ends. In germline, CDR1 is SGHAT, CDR2 FQNNGV. The DNA of the CDR3 is TGTGCCAGCAGCCCGGGACTTAATGAGCAGTTCTTC. Its translation is CASSPGLNEQFF.

The rearrangement uses TRBV25-1 and TRBJ1-3; tentative D call: TRBD1 (5 bases). V was pared by 1 base and J by 3 bases, with 16 bases between. The CDR3 spans 17 residues. Germline V lookup: CDR1 MGHDK, CDR2 SYGVNS. This chain's CDR3 is CASSEFGRGGGGNTIYF. The CDR3 nucleotides read TGTGCCAGCAGTGAATTTGGAAGGGGTGGTGGTGGAAACACCATATATTTT.

The rearrangement uses TRBV3-1 (or the pseudogene TRBV3-2) and TRBJ1-1; D call uncertain. V lost 4 bases and J 1 base, leaving 7 bases between the germline ends. Germline V gives CDR1 LGHDT, CDR2 YNNKEL (reference sequence). The CDR3 runs 13 residues. Here the CDR3 DNA reads TGTGCCAGCAGCCGAATTGGGAACACTGAAGCTTTCTTT. Encoded protein: CASSRIGNTEAFF.

Points on this clone: Other DNA sequences in the same sample also yield this CDR3. The chain recombines TRBV9 with TRBJ2-7; TRBD2 aligns across 9 bases. The CDR3 contains 15 residues. CDR1 is SGDLS, CDR2 YYNGEE, per germline. V trimming: 0 bases; J trimming: 3 bases; junction bases outside the gene matches: 4. The CDR3 here is CASSVGGSGSYEQYF. CDR3 DNA sequence: TGTGCCAGCAGCGTAGGAGGTAGCGGGAGCTACGAGCAGTACTTC.

CDR3 DNA: TGTGCCTGCCGGACAGTGAACACCGGGGAGCTGTTTTTT. Encoded protein: CACRTVNTGELFF. This chain links TRBV30 with TRBJ2-2, with a possible D match to TRBD1 (6 bases). The CDR3 length is 13 residues. The ends were cut back, 6 bases at V and 1 base at J, with 9 bases in the middle. In germline, CDR1 is GTSNPN, CDR2 SVGIG (reference sequence).

V gene TRBV27 combines with J gene TRBJ2-7, with TRBD1 matching 10 bases. The V segment lost 5 bases and the J segment 7 bases; nucleotides outside the gene matches: 8. Germline V gives CDR1 MNHEY, CDR2 SMNVEV (reference sequence). The CDR3 runs 14 residues. The CDR3 loop is CASSQRQGAGEQYF. The DNA of the CDR3 is TGTGCCAGCAGTCAAAGACAGGGGGCGGGGGAGCAGTACTTC.

The chain combines TRBV2 with TRBJ1-2, with TRBD1 identical over 8 bases. This CDR3 is built from 16 residues. Germline values: CDR1 SNHLY, CDR2 FYNNEI. J lost 3 bases, V lost 2 bases, and 8 bases had no gene match. The CDR3 region has the DNA TGTGCCAGCAGTGAATCGGACAGGGATCTTTACTATGGCTACACCTTC. It encodes CASSESDRDLYYGYTF.

The gene calls are TRBV18 and TRBJ1-2; D gene ambiguous. V was pared by 5 bases and J by 3 bases, with 7 bases between. Germline-derived CDR1 and CDR2 are KGHSH and LQKENI. The CDR3 consists of 12 residues. CDR3 coding DNA: TGTGCCAGCTCAAAGCGAGACTATGGCTACACCTTC. Translated: CASSKRDYGYTF.

The chain uses TRBV19 and TRBJ1-1; tentatively, D is TRBD1 (5 bases). Germline CDR1 and CDR2: LNHDA and SQIVND (reference sequence). The CDR3 covers 14 residues. Trimming removed 3 bases at V and 0 bases at J, with 8 bases between. The CDR3 reads CASSMTAMNTEAFF. Written as DNA, the CDR3 is TGTGCCAGTAGTATGACAGCTATGAACACTGAAGCTTTCTTT.

J is TRBJ2-3 and V is TRBV11-2; D might be TRBD1 (6 bases). Germline-derived CDR1 and CDR2 are SGHAT and FQNNGV. The CDR3 extends over 16 amino acids. V gave up 3 bases and J gave up 2 bases, with 15 bases separating them. The CDR3: CASSFTDSTTTDTQYF. The CDR3 DNA sequence: TGTGCCAGCAGCTTCACGGACAGCACTACCACAGATACGCAGTATTTT.

V and J are TRBV19 and TRBJ1-5; no clear D gene. V dropped 7 bases and J dropped 7 bases, with 17 bases sitting between them. Germline V gene sequence: CDR1 LNHDA, CDR2 SQIVND (reference sequence). The CDR3 is 14 amino acids. This CDR3 is CASTTVAGRQPQHF. CDR3 in DNA: TGTGCCAGTACAACGGTTGCCGGGCGGCAGCCCCAGCATTTT.